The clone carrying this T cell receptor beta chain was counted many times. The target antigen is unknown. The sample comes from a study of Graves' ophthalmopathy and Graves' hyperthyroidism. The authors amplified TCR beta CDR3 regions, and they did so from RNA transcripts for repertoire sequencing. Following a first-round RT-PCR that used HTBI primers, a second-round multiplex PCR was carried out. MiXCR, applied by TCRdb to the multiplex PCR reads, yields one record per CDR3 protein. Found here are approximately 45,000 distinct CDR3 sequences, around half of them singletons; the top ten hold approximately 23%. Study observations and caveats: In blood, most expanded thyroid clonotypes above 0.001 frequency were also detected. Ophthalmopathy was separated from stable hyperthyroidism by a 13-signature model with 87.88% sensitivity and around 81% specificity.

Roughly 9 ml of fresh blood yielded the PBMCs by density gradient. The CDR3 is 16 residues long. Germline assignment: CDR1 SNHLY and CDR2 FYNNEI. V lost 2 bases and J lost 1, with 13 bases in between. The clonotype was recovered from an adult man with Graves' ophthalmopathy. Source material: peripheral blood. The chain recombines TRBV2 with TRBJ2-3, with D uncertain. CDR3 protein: CASSELRIERTDTQYF. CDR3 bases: TGTGCCAGCAGTGAACTTCGGATAGAACGCACAGATACGCAGTATTTT. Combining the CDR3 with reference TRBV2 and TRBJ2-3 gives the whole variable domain EPEVTQTPSHQVTQMGQEVILRCVPISNHLYFYWYRQILGQKVEFLVSFYNNEISEKSEIFDDQFSVERPDGSNFTLKIRSTKLEDSAMYFCASSELRIERTDTQYFGPGTRLTVL.